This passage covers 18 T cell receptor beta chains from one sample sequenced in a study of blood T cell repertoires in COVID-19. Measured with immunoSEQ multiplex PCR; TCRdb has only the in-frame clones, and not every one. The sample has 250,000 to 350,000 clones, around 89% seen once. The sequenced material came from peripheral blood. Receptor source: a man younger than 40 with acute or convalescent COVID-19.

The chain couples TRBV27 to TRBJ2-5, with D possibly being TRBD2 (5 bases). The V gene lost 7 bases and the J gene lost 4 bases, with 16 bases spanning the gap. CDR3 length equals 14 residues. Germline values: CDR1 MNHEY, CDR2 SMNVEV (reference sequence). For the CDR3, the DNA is TGTGCCAGCAAAGAGGGATGGGCGAGAGAGACCCAGTACTTC. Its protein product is CASKEGWARETQYF.

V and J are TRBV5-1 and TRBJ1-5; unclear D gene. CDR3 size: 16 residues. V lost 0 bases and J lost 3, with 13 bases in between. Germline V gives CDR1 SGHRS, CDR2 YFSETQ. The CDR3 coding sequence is TGCGCCAGCAGCTTGGTACCCGGGAGTAACAATCAGCCCCAGCATTTT. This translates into CASSLVPGSNNQPQHF.

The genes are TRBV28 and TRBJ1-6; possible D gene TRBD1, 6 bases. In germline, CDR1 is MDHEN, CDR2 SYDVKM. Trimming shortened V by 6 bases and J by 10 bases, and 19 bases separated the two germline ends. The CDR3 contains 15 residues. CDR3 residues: CASSSGRGGPSPLHF. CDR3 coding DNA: TGTGCCAGCAGCTCTGGACGAGGGGGTCCCTCACCCCTCCACTTT.

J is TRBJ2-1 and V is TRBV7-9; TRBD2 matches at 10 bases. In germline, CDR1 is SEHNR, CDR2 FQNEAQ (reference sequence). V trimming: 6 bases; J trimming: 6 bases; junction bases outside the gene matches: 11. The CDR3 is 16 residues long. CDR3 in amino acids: CASRTSGWKDLNEQFF. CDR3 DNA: TGTGCCAGCAGGACTAGCGGGTGGAAGGATCTCAATGAGCAGTTCTTC.

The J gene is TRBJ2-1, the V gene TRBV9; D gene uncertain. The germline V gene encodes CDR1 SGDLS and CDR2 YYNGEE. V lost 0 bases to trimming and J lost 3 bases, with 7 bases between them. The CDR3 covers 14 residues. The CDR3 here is CASSVVQHYNEQFF. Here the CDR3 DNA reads TGTGCCAGCAGCGTAGTACAGCACTACAATGAGCAGTTCTTC.

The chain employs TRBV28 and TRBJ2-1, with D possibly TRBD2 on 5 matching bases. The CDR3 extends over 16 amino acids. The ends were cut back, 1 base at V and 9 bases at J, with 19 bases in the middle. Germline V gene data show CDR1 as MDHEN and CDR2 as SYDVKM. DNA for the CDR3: TGTGCCAGCAGTTTATTTACGGGGAAAGGTATGGTTGAGCAGTTCTTC. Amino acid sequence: CASSLFTGKGMVEQFF.

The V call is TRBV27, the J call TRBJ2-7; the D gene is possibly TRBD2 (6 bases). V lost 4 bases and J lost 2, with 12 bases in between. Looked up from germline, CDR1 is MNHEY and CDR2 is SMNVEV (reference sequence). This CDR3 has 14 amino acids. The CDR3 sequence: CASSSGLFAYEQYF. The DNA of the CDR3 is TGTGCCAGCAGTTCGGGACTCTTTGCCTACGAGCAGTACTTC.

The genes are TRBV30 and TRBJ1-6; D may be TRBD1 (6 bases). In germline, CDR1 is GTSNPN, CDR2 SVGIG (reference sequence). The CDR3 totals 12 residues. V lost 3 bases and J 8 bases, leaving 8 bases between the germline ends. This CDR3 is CAWSAGDSPLHF. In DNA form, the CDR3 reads TGTGCCTGGAGCGCAGGGGATTCACCCCTCCACTTT.

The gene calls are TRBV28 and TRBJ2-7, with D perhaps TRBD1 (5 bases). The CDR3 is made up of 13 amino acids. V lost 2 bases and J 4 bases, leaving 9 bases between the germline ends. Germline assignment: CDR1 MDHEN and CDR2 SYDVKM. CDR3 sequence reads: CASSLRGIYEQYF. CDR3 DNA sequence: TGTGCCAGCAGTTTAAGGGGAATATACGAGCAGTACTTC.

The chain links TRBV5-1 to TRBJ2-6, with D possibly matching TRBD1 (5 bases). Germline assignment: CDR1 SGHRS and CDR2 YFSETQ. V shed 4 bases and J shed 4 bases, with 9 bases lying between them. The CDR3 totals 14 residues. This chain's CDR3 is CASSPTAGANVLTF. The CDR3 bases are TGCGCCAGCAGCCCGACAGCCGGGGCCAACGTCCTGACTTTC.

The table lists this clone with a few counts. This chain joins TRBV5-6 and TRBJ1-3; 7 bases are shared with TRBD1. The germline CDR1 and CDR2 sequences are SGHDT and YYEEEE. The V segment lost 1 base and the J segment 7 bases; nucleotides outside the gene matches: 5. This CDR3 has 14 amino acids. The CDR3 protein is CASSLYDRENTIYF. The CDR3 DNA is TGTGCCAGCAGCTTGTACGACAGGGAGAACACCATATATTTT.

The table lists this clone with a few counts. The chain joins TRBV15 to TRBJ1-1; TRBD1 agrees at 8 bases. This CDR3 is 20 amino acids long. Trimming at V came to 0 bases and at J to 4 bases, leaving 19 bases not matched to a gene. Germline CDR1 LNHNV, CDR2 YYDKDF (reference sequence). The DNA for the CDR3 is TGTGCCACCAGCAGAGATAGGGGTGTGACAGGGGAAGGTTTGGGCACTGAAGCTTTCTTT. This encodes CATSRDRGVTGEGLGTEAFF. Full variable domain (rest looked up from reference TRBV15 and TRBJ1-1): DAMVIQNPRYQVTQFGKPVTLSCSQTLNHNVMYWYQQKSSQAPKLLFHYYDKDFNNEADTPDNFQSRRPNTSFCFLDIRSPGLGDTAMYLCATSRDRGVTGEGLGTEAFFGQGTRLTVV.

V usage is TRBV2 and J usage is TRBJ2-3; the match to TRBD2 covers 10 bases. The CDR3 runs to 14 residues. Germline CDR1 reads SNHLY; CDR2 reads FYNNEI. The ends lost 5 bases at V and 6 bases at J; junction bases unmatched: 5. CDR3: CASSLAGVRDTQYF. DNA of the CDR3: TGTGCCAGCAGTCTAGCGGGAGTTAGGGATACGCAGTATTTT.

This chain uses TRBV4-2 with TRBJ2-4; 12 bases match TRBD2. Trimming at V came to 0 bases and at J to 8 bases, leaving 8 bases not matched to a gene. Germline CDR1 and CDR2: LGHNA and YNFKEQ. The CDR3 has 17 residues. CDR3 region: CASSQEMMTSGRDIQYF. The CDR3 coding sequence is TGTGCCAGCAGCCAAGAAATGATGACTAGCGGGAGAGACATTCAGTACTTC.

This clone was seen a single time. CDR3 sequence (DNA): TGTGCCAGAAGCTTGAGCTCGCCAGGGGGTGATCAGCCCCAGCATTTT. Translated: CARSLSSPGGDQPQHF. The chain couples TRBV5-3 to TRBJ1-5; TRBD1 matches at 7 bases. TRBV5-3 is recorded as an ORF, its role being uncertain. Unmatched junction bases numbered 9, after V lost 1 base and J lost 5 bases. This CDR3 comprises 16 residues.

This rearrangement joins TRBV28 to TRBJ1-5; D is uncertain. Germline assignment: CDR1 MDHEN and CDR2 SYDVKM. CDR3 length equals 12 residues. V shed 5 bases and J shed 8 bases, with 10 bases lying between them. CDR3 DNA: TGTGCCAGCAGTCTAACTCTCAAGCCCCAGCATTTT. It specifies CASSLTLKPQHF.

CDR3 residues: CASSQSSGQGTYEQYF. DNA for the CDR3: TGTGCCAGCAGCCAAAGTTCCGGGCAGGGGACCTACGAGCAGTACTTC. The chain is built from TRBV3-1 (or the pseudogene TRBV3-2) and TRBJ2-7, with a weak D call TRBD1 (6 bases). The germline CDR1 and CDR2 sequences are LGHDT and YNNKEL (reference sequence). The V and J ends lost 2 bases and 2 bases respectively, with 16 bases between them. This CDR3 has 16 residues.

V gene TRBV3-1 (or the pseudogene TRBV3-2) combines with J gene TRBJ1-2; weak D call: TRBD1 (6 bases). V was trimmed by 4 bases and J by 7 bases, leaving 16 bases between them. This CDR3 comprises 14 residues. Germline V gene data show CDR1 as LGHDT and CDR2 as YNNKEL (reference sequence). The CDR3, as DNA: TGTGCCAGCAGCCTAATAACCGGGACATCTGGCTACACCTTC. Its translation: CASSLITGTSGYTF.